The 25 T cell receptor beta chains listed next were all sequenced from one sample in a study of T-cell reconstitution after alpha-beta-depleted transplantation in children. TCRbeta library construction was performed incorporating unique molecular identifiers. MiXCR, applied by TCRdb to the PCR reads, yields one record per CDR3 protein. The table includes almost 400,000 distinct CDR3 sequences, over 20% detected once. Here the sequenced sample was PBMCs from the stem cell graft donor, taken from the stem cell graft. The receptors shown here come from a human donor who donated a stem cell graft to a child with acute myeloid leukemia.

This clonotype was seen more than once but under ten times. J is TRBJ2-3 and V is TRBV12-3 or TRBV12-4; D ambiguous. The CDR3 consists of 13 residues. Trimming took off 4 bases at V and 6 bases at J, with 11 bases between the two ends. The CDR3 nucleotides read TGTGCCAGCAGTTCCTTTGGGTCCGATACGCAGTATTTT. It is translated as CASSSFGSDTQYF.

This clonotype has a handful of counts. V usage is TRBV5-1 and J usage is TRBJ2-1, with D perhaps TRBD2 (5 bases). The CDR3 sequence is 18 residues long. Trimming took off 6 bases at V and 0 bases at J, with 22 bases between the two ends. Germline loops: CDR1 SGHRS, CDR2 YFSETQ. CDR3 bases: TGCGCCAGCAACGAGGCAGGCATGACTGGGAGCTCCTACAATGAGCAGTTCTTC. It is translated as CASNEAGMTGSSYNEQFF.

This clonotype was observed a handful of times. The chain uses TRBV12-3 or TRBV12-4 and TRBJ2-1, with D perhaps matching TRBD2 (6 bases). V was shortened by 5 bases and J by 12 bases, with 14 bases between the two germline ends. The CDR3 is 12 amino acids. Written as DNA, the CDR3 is TGTGCCAGCAGTCCCCGGAGGGAAAGGCAGTTCTTC. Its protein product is CASSPRRERQFF.

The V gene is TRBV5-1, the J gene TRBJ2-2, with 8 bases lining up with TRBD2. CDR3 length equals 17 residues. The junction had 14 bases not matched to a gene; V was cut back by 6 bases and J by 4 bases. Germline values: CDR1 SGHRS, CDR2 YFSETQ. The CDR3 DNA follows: TGCGCCAGCAATCCATCTCCGCGGGAGGTTGGCACCGGGGAGCTGTTTTTT. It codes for CASNPSPREVGTGELFF.

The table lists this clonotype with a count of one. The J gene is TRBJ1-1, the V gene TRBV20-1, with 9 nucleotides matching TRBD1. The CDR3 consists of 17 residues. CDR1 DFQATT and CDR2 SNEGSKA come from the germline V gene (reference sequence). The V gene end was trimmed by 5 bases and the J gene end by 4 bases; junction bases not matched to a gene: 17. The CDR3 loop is CSAPQGAPGSRITEAFF. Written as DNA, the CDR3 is TGCAGTGCTCCACAGGGGGCTCCGGGTTCCCGTATCACTGAAGCTTTCTTT.

CDR3 loop: CASSRSGTTDEQYF. The DNA of the CDR3 is TGCGCCAGCAGTCGATCCGGGACAACCGACGAGCAGTACTTC. The V call is TRBV5-1, the J call TRBJ2-7; tentative D call: TRBD1 (6 bases). The CDR3 has 14 amino acids. CDR1 is SGHRS and CDR2 is YFSETQ in the germline V gene. The V end was cut by 5 bases, the J end by 5 bases, with 17 bases between.

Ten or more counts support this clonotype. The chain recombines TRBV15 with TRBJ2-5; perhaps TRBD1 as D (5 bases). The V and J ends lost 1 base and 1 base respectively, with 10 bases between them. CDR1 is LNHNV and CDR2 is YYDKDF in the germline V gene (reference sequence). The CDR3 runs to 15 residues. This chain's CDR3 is CATSRVKGIQETQYF. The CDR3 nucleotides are TGTGCCACCAGCAGAGTCAAGGGGATCCAAGAGACCCAGTACTTC.

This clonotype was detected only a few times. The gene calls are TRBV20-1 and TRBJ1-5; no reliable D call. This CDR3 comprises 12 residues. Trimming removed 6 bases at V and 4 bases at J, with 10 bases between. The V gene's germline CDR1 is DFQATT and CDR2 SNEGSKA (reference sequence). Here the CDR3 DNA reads TGCAGTGCCGCCGCGGGAAATCAGCCCCAGCATTTT. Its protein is CSAAAGNQPQHF.

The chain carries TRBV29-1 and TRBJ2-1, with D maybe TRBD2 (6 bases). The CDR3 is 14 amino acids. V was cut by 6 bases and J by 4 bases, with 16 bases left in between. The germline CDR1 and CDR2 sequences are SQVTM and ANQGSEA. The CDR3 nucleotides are TGCAGCGTATTCTCGGGGGATGATTACAATGAGCAGTTCTTC. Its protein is CSVFSGDDYNEQFF.

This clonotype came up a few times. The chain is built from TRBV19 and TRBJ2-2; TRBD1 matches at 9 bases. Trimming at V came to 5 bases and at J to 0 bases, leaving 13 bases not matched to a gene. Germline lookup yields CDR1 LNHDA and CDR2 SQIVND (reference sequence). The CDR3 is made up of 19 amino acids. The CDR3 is CASSGTGRSSSSNTGELFF. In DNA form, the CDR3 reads TGTGCCAGTAGTGGGACAGGGAGGAGCTCTAGCTCGAACACCGGGGAGCTGTTTTTT.

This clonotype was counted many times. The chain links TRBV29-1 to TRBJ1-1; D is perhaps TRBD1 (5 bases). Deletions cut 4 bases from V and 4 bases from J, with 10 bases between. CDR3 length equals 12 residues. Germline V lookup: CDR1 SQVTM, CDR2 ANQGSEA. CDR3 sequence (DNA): TGCAGCGTTGCAGGGTGGAGCACTGAAGCTTTCTTT. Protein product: CSVAGWSTEAFF.

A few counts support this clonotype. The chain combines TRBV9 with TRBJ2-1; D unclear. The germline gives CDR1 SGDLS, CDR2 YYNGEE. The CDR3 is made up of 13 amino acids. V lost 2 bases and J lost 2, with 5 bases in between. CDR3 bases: TGTGCCAGCAGCGTGTTTACCTACAATGAGCAGTTCTTC. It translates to CASSVFTYNEQFF.

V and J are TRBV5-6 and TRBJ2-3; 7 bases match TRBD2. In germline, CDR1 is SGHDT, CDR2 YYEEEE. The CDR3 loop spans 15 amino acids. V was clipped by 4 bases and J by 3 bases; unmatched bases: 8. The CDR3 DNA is TGTGCCAGCAGCCCAGGGAGGGCCGTAACAGATACGCAGTATTTT. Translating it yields CASSPGRAVTDTQYF.

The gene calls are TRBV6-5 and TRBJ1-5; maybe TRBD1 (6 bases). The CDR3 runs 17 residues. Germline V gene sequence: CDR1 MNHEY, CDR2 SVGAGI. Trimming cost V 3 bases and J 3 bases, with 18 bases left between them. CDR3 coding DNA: TGTGCCAGCAGTTATATGGGTAAAAGGGGGGTCAATCAGCCCCAGCATTTT. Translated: CASSYMGKRGVNQPQHF.

In nucleotides, the CDR3 is TGCAGTGCTCCCATTAGGCAGGGGAAGAACACCGGGGAGCTGTTTTTT. As protein: CSAPIRQGKNTGELFF. The J gene is TRBJ2-2, the V gene TRBV20-1, with D perhaps matching TRBD1 (6 bases). This CDR3 has 16 amino acids. Per the germline V gene, CDR1 is DFQATT and CDR2 is SNEGSKA (reference sequence). V was shortened by 5 bases and J by 1 base, with 17 bases between the two germline ends.

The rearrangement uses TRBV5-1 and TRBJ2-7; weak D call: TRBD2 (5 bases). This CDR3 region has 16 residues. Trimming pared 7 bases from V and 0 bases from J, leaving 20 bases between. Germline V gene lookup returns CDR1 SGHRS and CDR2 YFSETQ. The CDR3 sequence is CASRGAQPPFSYEQYF. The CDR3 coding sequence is TGCGCCAGCCGGGGAGCGCAACCCCCCTTCTCCTACGAGCAGTACTTC. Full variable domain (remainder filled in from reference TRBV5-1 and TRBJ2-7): KAGVTQTPRYLIKTRGQQVTLSCSPISGHRSVSWYQQTPGQGLQFLFEYFSETQRNKGNFPGRFSGRQFSNSRSEMNVSTLELGDSALYLCASRGAQPPFSYEQYFGPGTRLTVT.

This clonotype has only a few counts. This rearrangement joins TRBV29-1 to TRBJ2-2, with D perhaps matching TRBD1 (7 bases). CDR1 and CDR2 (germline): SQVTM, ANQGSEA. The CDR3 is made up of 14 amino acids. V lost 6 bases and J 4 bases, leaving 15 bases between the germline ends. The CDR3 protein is CSVETGTGTGELFF. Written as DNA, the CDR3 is TGCAGCGTGGAGACAGGGACTGGCACCGGGGAGCTGTTTTTT.

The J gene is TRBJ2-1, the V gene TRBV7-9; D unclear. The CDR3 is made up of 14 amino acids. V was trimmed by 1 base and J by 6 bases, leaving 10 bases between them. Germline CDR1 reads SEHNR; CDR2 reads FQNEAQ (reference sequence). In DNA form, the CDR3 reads TGTGCCAGCAGCTTAGTCCCAGTAGCCAATGAGCAGTTCTTC. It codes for CASSLVPVANEQFF. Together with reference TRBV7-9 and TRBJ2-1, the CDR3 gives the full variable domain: DTGVSQNPRHKITKRGQNVTFRCDPISEHNRLYWYRQTLGQGPEFLTYFQNEAQLEKSRLLSDRFSAERPKGSFSTLEIQRTEQGDSAMYLCASSLVPVANEQFFGPGTRLTVL.

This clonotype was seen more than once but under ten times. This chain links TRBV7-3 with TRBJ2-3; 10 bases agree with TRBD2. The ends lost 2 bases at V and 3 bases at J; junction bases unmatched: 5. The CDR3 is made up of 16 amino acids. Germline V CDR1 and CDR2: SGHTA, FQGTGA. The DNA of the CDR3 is TGTGCCAGCAGCTTAGTCCTAGCGGGAGCGACAGATACGCAGTATTTT. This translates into CASSLVLAGATDTQYF.

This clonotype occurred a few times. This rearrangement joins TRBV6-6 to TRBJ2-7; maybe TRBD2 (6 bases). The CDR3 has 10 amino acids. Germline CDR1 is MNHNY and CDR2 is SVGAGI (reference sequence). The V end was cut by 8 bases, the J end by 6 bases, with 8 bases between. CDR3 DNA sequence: TGTGCCAGCGGGACTTTCGAGCAGTACTTC. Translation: CASGTFEQYF.

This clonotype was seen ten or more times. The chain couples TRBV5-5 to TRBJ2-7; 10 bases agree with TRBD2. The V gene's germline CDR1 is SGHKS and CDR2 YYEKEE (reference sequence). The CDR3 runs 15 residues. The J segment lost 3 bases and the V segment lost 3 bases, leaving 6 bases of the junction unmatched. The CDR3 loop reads CASSSSGTSDYEQYF. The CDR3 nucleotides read TGTGCCAGCAGCTCGTCCGGGACTAGCGACTACGAGCAGTACTTC.

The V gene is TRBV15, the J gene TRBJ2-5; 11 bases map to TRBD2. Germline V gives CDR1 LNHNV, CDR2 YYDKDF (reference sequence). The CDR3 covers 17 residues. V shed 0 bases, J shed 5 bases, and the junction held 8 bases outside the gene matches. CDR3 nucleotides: TGTGCCACCAGCAGAGATTTGCTAGCGGGAGGAGGGGAGACCCAGTACTTC. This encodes CATSRDLLAGGGETQYF.

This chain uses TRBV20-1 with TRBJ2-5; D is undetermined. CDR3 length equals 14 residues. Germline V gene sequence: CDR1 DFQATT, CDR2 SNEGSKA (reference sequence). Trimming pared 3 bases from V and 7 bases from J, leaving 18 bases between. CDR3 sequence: CSASNIAATMTQYF. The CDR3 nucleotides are TGCAGTGCTAGTAACATCGCGGCGACAATGACCCAGTACTTC.

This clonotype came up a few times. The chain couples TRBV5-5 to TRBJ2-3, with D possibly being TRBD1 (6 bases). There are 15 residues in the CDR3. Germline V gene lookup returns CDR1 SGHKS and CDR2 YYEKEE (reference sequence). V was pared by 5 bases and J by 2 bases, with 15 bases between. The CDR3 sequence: CASSHTGIPTDTQYF. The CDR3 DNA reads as TGTGCCAGCAGTCATACAGGGATCCCCACAGATACGCAGTATTTT.

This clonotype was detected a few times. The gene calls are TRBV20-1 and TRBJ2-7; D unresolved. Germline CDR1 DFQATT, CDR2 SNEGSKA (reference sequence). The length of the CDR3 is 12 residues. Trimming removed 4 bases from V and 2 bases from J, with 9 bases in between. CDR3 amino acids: CSATFRAYEQYF. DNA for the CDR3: TGCAGTGCTACCTTCCGAGCCTACGAGCAGTACTTC.